Below, 21 T cell receptor beta chains from the same sample are listed, as sequenced in a study of blood T cell repertoires in COVID-19. Using immunoSEQ multiplex PCR, the repertoire was profiled, and TCRdb retains in-frame clones only, with some absent. The sample shows roughly 150,000 clones, around 92% of them seen only once. The sample consisted of peripheral blood. These receptors all stem from a man aged 55 to 69 with acute or convalescent COVID-19.

V gene TRBV4-2 combines with J gene TRBJ1-5; TRBD1 matches at 7 bases. The CDR3 is 15 amino acids. V shed 1 base, J shed 7 bases, and the junction held 7 bases outside the gene matches. In germline, CDR1 is LGHNA, CDR2 YNFKEQ. The CDR3 region is CASSQGGRGKQPQHF. The CDR3 DNA sequence: TGTGCCAGCAGCCAAGGAGGCAGGGGGAAACAGCCCCAGCATTTT.

The chain carries TRBV6-5 and TRBJ1-4; 9 bases are shared with TRBD1. CDR1 MNHEY and CDR2 SVGAGI come from the germline V gene. This CDR3 comprises 15 residues. The junction had 9 bases not matched to a gene; V was cut back by 10 bases and J by 3 bases. The chain's CDR3 is CATLDRGEANEKLFF. The CDR3 coding sequence is TGTGCCACCCTGGACAGGGGCGAAGCTAATGAAAAACTGTTTTTT.

This clone has a single count. The chain is built from TRBV2 and TRBJ1-2; the match to TRBD1 covers 10 bases. This CDR3 region has 13 residues. Per germline, CDR1 SNHLY and CDR2 FYNNEI. V lost 4 bases and J lost 8; bases outside the gene matches: 4. The CDR3 sequence is CASSGTGGTGYTF. The CDR3, as DNA: TGTGCCAGCAGTGGGACAGGGGGTACCGGCTACACCTTC.

This rearrangement joins TRBV6-5 to TRBJ2-5, with 9 bases fitting TRBD2. The CDR3 loop spans 15 amino acids. CDR1 MNHEY and CDR2 SVGAGI come from the germline V gene. V shed 2 bases and J 4 bases; nucleotides not matched to a gene: 5. CDR3 sequence reads: CASSYGGGARETQYF. In DNA, the CDR3 is TGTGCCAGCAGTTACGGCGGGGGGGCCAGAGAGACCCAGTACTTC.

This clone was detected a few times. V is TRBV21-1 and J is TRBJ1-5; the DNA was not used to check the table's D call, TRBD1. TRBV21-1 counts as a pseudogene. The CDR3 covers 20 residues. This chain's CDR3 is CASSKALGQGEGSGNQPQHF. The CDR3 DNA reads TGTGCCAGCAGCAAAGCGCTTGGTCAGGGGGAAGGGTCCGGCAATCAGCCCCAGCATTTT.

This chain connects TRBV13 to TRBJ2-3; 9 nucleotides align to TRBD1. The length of the CDR3 is 19 residues. The trim removed 5 bases at V and 3 bases at J, leaving 18 bases unmatched. Germline V lookup: CDR1 PRHDT, CDR2 FYEKMQ (reference sequence). The DNA of the CDR3 is TGTGCCAGCAGCCCCCGAGATAGGGACAGGGAAGTGAGGACAGATACGCAGTATTTT. Protein: CASSPRDRDREVRTDTQYF.

This clone was counted once. The chain recombines TRBV12-5 with TRBJ1-1; the D is unclear. The CDR3 covers 11 residues. Trimming pared 6 bases from V and 3 bases from J, leaving 5 bases between. Germline V CDR1 and CDR2: LGHNT, FRNRAP. The CDR3 nucleotides are TGTGCTAGTGGATCGTACACTGAAGCTTTCTTT. Protein: CASGSYTEAFF.

The chain uses TRBV4-1 and TRBJ2-7; 11 bases fit TRBD2. This CDR3 is 16 amino acids long. Germline-derived CDR1 and CDR2 are MGHRA and YSYEKL. V was pared by 6 bases and J by 4 bases, with 11 bases of the junction left unmatched. CDR3 in DNA: TGCGCCAGCAGTCAGGCTCTAGCGGGGGGTCTGTACGAGCAGTACTTC. It translates to CASSQALAGGLYEQYF.

The CDR3 spells CASSLVAGPYNEQFF. DNA of the CDR3: TGTGCCAGCAGCTTAGTAGCGGGTCCCTACAATGAGCAGTTCTTC. V is TRBV11-3 and J is TRBJ2-1, with TRBD2 identical over 7 bases. Per the germline V gene, CDR1 is SGHNT and CDR2 is YENEEA. The CDR3 loop spans 15 amino acids. J lost 2 bases, V lost 1 base, and 2 bases had no gene match.

The V and J genes are TRBV6-5 and TRBJ1-4; 7 nucleotides match TRBD1. The CDR3 is 14 amino acids. V was pared by 6 bases and J by 3 bases, with 4 bases of the junction left unmatched. Germline V lookup: CDR1 MNHEY, CDR2 SVGAGI. Written as DNA, the CDR3 is TGTGCCAGCAGGGGACAGAAGTCTAATGAAAAACTGTTTTTT. This encodes CASRGQKSNEKLFF.

CDR3 coding DNA: TGTGCCAGCAGCCCCCTAGTGTCCTCGGCCGAGCAGTACTTC. It specifies CASSPLVSSAEQYF. The chain combines TRBV3-1 (or the pseudogene TRBV3-2) with TRBJ2-7; D is unresolved. This CDR3 has 14 amino acids. Germline V gene lookup returns CDR1 LGHDT and CDR2 YNNKEL (reference sequence). V lost 4 bases and J 6 bases, leaving 16 bases between the germline ends.

This chain joins TRBV6-5 and TRBJ1-1, with D perhaps matching TRBD1 (5 bases). Germline CDR1 is MNHEY and CDR2 is SVGAGI. The CDR3 extends over 14 amino acids. The germline V and J ends were trimmed by 6 bases and 0 bases, with 11 bases remaining between them. In DNA, the CDR3 is TGTGCCAGCAGGAAAGGGGATATGAACACTGAAGCTTTCTTT. It specifies CASRKGDMNTEAFF.

The DNA for the CDR3 is TGCGCCAGCAGCCGAACAGCGGGGGGAGGAGAGACCCAGTACTTC. This sequence encodes CASSRTAGGGETQYF. The V gene is TRBV5-1, the J gene TRBJ2-5; TRBD2 aligns across 9 bases. The trim removed 4 bases at V and 4 bases at J, leaving 8 bases unmatched. CDR3 length equals 15 residues. Germline CDR1 and CDR2: SGHRS and YFSETQ.

This chain connects TRBV29-1 to TRBJ1-5; the match to TRBD1 covers 10 bases. This CDR3 has 14 amino acids. V was clipped by 6 bases and J by 9 bases; unmatched bases: 11. Germline CDR1 and CDR2: SQVTM and ANQGSEA. The CDR3 sequence: CSVAGTGDGGPQHF. CDR3 sequence (DNA): TGCAGCGTGGCCGGGACAGGGGATGGTGGGCCCCAGCATTTT.

The chain combines TRBV5-4 with TRBJ2-7; 9 nucleotides align to TRBD1. Germline-derived CDR1 and CDR2 are SGHNT and YYREEE (reference sequence). The CDR3 sequence is 14 residues long. The ends lost 0 bases at V and 7 bases at J; junction bases unmatched: 5. CDR3 coding DNA: TGTGCCAGCAGCTTGGCACAGGGGGCGAGGGAGCAGTACTTC. Amino acids: CASSLAQGAREQYF.

The chain uses TRBV4-1 and TRBJ2-7, with D possibly TRBD1 on 6 matching bases. Germline values: CDR1 MGHRA, CDR2 YSYEKL. This CDR3 is built from 17 residues. Trimming pared 4 bases from V and 0 bases from J, leaving 19 bases between. The CDR3 coding sequence is TGCGCCAGCAGCCCTACCAGGGACAAGCTGAGCTCCTACGAGCAGTACTTC. It codes for CASSPTRDKLSSYEQYF.

V is TRBV6-2 or TRBV6-3 and J is TRBJ1-5; D uncertain. Per the germline V gene, CDR1 is MNHEY and CDR2 is SVGEGT. Trimming took 2 bases from V and 4 from J, leaving 18 bases between them. This CDR3 comprises 17 residues. In DNA form, the CDR3 reads TGTGCCAGCAGTTACAGCCAGGCGGGGTATAAAAATCAGCCCCAGCATTTT. Residues: CASSYSQAGYKNQPQHF.

The chain carries TRBV3-1 (or the pseudogene TRBV3-2) and TRBJ2-1; 8 nucleotides agree with TRBD2. The V segment lost 2 bases and the J segment 6 bases; nucleotides outside the gene matches: 9. The CDR3 contains 16 residues. CDR1 and CDR2 from the germline V gene are LGHDT and YNNKEL (reference sequence). The CDR3 DNA reads as TGTGCCAGCAGCCAATTAACGCGGAGCGGGGGCAATGAGCAGTTCTTC. Encoded protein: CASSQLTRSGGNEQFF.

The chain combines TRBV19 with TRBJ1-1; D is perhaps TRBD1 (5 bases). In germline, CDR1 is LNHDA, CDR2 SQIVND (reference sequence). The CDR3 totals 12 residues. The ends were cut back, 9 bases at V and 6 bases at J, with 14 bases in the middle. The CDR3 DNA follows: TGTGCCAGCCAGCGGGGGTCGGCTGAAGCTTTCTTT. Its protein is CASQRGSAEAFF.

The chain uses TRBV19 and TRBJ1-1, with 8 nucleotides matching TRBD1. The CDR3 sequence is 16 residues long. Germline V lookup: CDR1 LNHDA, CDR2 SQIVND (reference sequence). The J segment lost 1 base and the V segment lost 7 bases, leaving 11 bases of the junction unmatched. DNA of the CDR3: TGTGCCAGTACCCAACGGACAGGGTGGAGGAACACTGAAGCTTTCTTT. Amino acid sequence: CASTQRTGWRNTEAFF.

The J gene is TRBJ1-4, the V gene TRBV2; possibly TRBD1 for D (6 bases). The germline V gene encodes CDR1 SNHLY and CDR2 FYNNEI. This CDR3 is built from 15 residues. V lost 4 bases and J 0 bases, leaving 9 bases between the germline ends. The DNA for the CDR3 is TGTGCCAGCAGTGCACAGGGAGCAACTAATGAAAAACTGTTTTTT. It encodes CASSAQGATNEKLFF.